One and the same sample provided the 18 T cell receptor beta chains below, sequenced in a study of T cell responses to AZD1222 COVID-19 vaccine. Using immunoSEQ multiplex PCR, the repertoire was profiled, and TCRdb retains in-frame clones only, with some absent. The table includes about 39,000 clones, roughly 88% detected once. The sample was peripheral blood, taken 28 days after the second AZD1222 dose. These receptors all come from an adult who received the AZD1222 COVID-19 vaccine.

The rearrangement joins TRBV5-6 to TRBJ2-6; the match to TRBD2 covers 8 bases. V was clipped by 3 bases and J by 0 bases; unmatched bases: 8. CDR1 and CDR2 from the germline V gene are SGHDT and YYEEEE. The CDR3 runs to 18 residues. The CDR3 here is CASSSVAGSISGANVLTF. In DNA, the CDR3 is TGTGCCAGCAGCTCCGTAGCGGGATCCATCTCTGGGGCCAACGTCCTGACTTTC.

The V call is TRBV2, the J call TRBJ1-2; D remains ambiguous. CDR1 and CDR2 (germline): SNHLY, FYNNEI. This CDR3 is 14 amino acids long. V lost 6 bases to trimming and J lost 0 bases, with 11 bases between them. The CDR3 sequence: CASSVRPSNYGYTF. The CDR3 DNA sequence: TGTGCCAGCAGCGTCCGGCCTTCTAACTATGGCTACACCTTC.

DNA for the CDR3: TGTGCCACCAGCAGAGATGGGCAGGGCGGCACTGAAGCTTTCTTT. Protein sequence: CATSRDGQGGTEAFF. The rearrangement uses TRBV15 and TRBJ1-1; D is possibly TRBD1 (5 bases). The CDR3 is made up of 15 amino acids. Germline CDR1 LNHNV, CDR2 YYDKDF (reference sequence). V was clipped by 0 bases and J by 4 bases, with 12 bases between them.

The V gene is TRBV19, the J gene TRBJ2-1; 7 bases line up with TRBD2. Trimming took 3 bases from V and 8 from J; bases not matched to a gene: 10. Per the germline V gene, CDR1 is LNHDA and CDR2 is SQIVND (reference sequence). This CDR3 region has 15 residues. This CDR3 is CASSIRVGRRDEQFF. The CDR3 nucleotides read TGTGCCAGTAGTATTAGAGTCGGGAGGAGGGATGAGCAGTTCTTC.

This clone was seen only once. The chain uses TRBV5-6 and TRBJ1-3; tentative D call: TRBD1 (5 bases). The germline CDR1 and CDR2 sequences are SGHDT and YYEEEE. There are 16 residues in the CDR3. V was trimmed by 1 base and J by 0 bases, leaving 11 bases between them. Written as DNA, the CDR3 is TGTGCCAGCAGCTTGAGGGGCCTGAGCTCTGGAAACACCATATATTTT. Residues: CASSLRGLSSGNTIYF. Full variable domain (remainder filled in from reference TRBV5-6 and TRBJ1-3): DAGVTQSPTHLIKTRGQQVTLRCSPKSGHDTVSWYQQALGQGPQFIFQYYEEEERQRGNFPDRFSGHQFPNYSSELNVNALLLGDSALYLCASSLRGLSSGNTIYFGEGSWLTVV.

The CDR3 DNA sequence: TGTGCCAGCAGCTCAAACAGGGTACGCCCCGGCGGTGAGCAGTTCTTC. Encoded protein: CASSSNRVRPGGEQFF. The gene calls are TRBV7-9 and TRBJ2-1, with D perhaps matching TRBD1 (6 bases). The CDR3 is 16 amino acids. With 4 bases removed from V and 9 bases from J, the gap between germline ends came to 22 bases. CDR1 SEHNR and CDR2 FQNEAQ come from the germline V gene (reference sequence).

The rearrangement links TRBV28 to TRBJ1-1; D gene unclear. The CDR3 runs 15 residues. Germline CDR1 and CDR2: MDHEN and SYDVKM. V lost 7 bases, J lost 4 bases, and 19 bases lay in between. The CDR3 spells CASTGSLRTGTEAFF. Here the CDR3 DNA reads TGTGCCAGCACTGGGTCCCTCAGGACGGGCACTGAAGCTTTCTTT. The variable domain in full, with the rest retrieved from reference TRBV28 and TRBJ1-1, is DVKVTQSSRYLVKRTGEKVFLECVQDMDHENMFWYRQDPGLGLRLIYFSYDVKMKEKGDIPEGYSVSREKKERFSLILESASTNQTSMYLCASTGSLRTGTEAFFGQGTRLTVV.

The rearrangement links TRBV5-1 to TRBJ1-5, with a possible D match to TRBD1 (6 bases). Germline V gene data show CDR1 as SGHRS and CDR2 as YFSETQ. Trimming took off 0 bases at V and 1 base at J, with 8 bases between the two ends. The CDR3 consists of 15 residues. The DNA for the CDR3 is TGCGCCAGCAGCTTGGACACAGGGAGCAATCAGCCCCAGCATTTT. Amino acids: CASSLDTGSNQPQHF.

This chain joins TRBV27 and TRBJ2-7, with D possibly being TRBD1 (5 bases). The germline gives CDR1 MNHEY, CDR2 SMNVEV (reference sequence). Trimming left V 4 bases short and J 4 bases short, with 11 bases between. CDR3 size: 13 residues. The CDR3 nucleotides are TGTGCCAGCAGTTGGACACTTGGATACGAGCAGTACTTC. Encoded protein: CASSWTLGYEQYF.

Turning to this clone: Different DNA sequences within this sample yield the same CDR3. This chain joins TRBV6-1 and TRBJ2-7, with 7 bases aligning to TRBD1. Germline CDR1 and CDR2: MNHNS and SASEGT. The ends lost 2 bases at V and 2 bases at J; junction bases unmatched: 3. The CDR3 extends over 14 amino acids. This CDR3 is CASSELRGPYEQYF. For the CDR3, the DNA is TGTGCCAGCAGTGAATTGAGGGGGCCCTACGAGCAGTACTTC.

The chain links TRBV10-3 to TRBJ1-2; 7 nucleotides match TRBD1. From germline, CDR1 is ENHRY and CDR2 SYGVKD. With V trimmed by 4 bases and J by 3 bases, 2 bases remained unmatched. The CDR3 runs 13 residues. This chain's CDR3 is CAISVQGDYGYTF. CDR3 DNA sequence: TGTGCCATCAGTGTCCAGGGGGACTATGGCTACACCTTC.

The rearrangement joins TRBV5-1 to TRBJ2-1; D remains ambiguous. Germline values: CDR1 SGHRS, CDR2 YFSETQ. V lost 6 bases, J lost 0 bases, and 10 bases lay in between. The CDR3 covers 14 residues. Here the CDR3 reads CASMDGISYNEQFF. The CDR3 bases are TGCGCCAGCATGGACGGAATCTCCTACAATGAGCAGTTCTTC.

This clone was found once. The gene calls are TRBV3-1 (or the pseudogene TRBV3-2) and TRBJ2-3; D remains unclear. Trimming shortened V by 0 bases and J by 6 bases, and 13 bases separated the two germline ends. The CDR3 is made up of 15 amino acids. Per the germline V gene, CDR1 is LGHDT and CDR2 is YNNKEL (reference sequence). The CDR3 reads CASSQDNPHTDTQYF. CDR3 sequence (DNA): TGTGCCAGCAGCCAAGATAACCCCCATACGGATACGCAGTATTTT.

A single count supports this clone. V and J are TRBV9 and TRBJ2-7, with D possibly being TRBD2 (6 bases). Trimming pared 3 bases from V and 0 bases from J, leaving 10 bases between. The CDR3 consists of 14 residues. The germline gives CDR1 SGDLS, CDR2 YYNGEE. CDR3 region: CASSERRDSYEQYF. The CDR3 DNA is TGTGCCAGCAGCGAAAGGCGGGACTCCTACGAGCAGTACTTC.

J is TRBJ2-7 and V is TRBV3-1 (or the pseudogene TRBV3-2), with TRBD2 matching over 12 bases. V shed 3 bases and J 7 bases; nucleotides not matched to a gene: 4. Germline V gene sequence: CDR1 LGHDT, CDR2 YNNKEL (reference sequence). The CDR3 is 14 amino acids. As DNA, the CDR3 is TGTGCCAGCAGCCACACTAGCGGGAGGCCTGAGCAGTACTTC. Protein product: CASSHTSGRPEQYF.

The CDR3 reads CASSYSRSIYEQYF. DNA for the CDR3: TGTGCCAGCAGTTACTCGAGGTCTATTTACGAGCAGTACTTC. The J gene is TRBJ2-7, the V gene TRBV6-2 or TRBV6-3; D is uncertain. The CDR3 contains 14 residues. V was pared by 0 bases and J by 4 bases, with 10 bases between. The germline CDR1 and CDR2 sequences are MNHEY and SVGEGT.

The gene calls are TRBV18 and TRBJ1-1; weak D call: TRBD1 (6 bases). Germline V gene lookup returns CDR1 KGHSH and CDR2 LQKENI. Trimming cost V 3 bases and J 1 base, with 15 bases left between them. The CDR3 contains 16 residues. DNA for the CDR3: TGTGCCAGCTCACCGGACAGCCCTGGGGGGAACACTGAAGCTTTCTTT. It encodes CASSPDSPGGNTEAFF.

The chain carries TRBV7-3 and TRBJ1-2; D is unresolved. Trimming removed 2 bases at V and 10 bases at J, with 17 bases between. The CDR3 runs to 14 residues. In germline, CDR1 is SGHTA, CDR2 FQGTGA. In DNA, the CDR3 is TGTGCCAGCAGCTTATCGGTCCGGGCAGACAACTACACCTTC. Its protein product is CASSLSVRADNYTF.